This T cell receptor (beta chain) was sequenced in a study of T cells in Graves' hyperthyroidism and ophthalmopathy. This clonotype came up a few times. The antigen remains undetermined. Amplification of TCR beta CDR3 regions used RNA as the template. In the first-round RT-PCR of the TCR CDR3, the HTBI primer set was used. TCRdb re-analysed the multiplex PCR reads in MiXCR, keeping a single row per CDR3 protein. The table lists approximately 490,000 distinct CDR3 sequences, roughly 23% of them singletons. Study-wide results and caveats: Blood also showed most of the thyroid clonotypes that were expanded above 0.001.

Sample: blood. This TCR derives from a woman aged 70-85 years with Graves' ophthalmopathy.

This chain's CDR3 is CASSLALAAGAFLAGGGNEQFF. In DNA, the CDR3 is TGTGCCAGCAGCTTAGCGCTAGCGGCAGGGGCCTTTCTAGCGGGAGGTGGAAATGAGCAGTTCTTC. The chain combines TRBV7-9 with TRBJ2-1; TRBD2 matches at 11 bases. CDR3 size: 22 residues. Trimming at V came to 0 bases and at J to 7 bases, leaving 23 bases not matched to a gene. The germline CDR1 and CDR2 sequences are SEHNR and FQNEAQ (reference sequence).